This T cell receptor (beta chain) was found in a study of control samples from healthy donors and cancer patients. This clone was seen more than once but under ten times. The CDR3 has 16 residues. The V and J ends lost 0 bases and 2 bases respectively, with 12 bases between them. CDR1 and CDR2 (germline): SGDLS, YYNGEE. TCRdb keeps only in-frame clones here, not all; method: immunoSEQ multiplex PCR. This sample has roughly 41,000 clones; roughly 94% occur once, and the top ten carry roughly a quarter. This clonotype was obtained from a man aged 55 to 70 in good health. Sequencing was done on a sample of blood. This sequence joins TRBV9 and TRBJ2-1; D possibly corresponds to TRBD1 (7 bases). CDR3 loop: CASSVEGASAYNEQFF. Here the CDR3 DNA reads TGTGCCAGCAGCGTAGAGGGGGCTAGCGCCTACAATGAGCAGTTCTTC.